This T cell receptor (beta chain) appears in the sequencing data of a study of T cells in localized non-small cell lung cancer (dated by TCRdb to 2020 to 2022). With respect to the entire study: The study analyzed T cell repertoires of hundreds of early-stage NSCLC patients, comparing tumors and uninvolved tumor-adjacent lungs. The cohort was made up of around 250 treatment-naive NSCLC patients whose localized lung tumors had been resected. A mean age of approximately 70 years was recorded for the NSCLC patients, of whom 120 to 150 were male and over 100 were female.

At diagnosis, tumor, uninvolved tumor-adjacent lung and peripheral blood were collected and then preserved as a mix of FFPE and fresh-frozen material. For TCR repertoire profiling, the blood samples were analyzed as peripheral blood mononuclear cells. As to this clone: This receptor's antigen is unknown. Base qualities were left out, and no much larger clone turns up one base away.

TCR beta CDR3 regions were sequenced from DNA using the immunoSEQ Assay. In the paper's pipeline: To compute T cell density, TCR beta template counts were normalized to usable DNA, which was estimated by amplifying housekeeping genes. The preseqR package was used to estimate richness by extrapolating to 400,000 templates for PBMC samples and to 120,000 templates for tissue samples. Clonality was calculated as one minus Pielou's evenness. Tissue-enriched TCRs were identified through differential abundance testing performed on productive amino-acid clonotypes, with a minimum total count of 5 and an alpha of 0.1. The Jaccard Index and the Morisita Overlap Index were used to quantify repertoire overlap between compartments. TCR beta CDR3s were clustered by GLIPH together with public tetramer-defined viral CDR3s, and at least three viral sequences plus V-gene enrichment were required for viral motifs. TCRdb took this table from immuneACCESS and kept in-frame rearrangements with V and J called. Such tables lack part of the clones; where checked against another copy, unresolved V genes explain under half of the gap, and the rest is unexplained. The V and J calls and clone size were taken over from that table, and D and trimming were inferred from the DNA. The sample contains around 90,000 clones, about three quarters of them found a single time. In total, the top ten clones hold 19% of the sample.

On the study overall, not on this receptor specifically: Multi-region tumor sequencing was not performed, so intratumor heterogeneity could not be excluded. Uninvolved tumor-adjacent lung showed the highest T cell clonality, higher than tumor, which suggests more focused antigenic responses in the uninvolved tumor-adjacent lung. A median of 57 of the top 100 tumor clones turned up in the paired uninvolved adjacent lung, and under 30 of those clones also ranked among the top 100 of that same adjacent lung. Longer overall survival was associated with higher T cell density in blood, whereas shorter survival was associated with higher clonality in adjacent lung. Because the study design was exploratory, TCR variables were selected using unadjusted p-values without false-discovery rate correction.

This sample comprised PBMCs, obtained before any cancer treatment. The receptor's source is a man aged 40 to 69 with stage II squamous cell lung carcinoma.

In nucleotides, the sequence is TGTGCCAGTAGTAAGAAGTCTAGCGGGGGTTACAATGAGCAGTTCTTC. Its coded protein is CASSKKSSGGYNEQFF. The rearrangement combines TRBV19 with TRBJ2-1; 10 bases in the junction line up with TRBD2. Ends trimmed: V by 4 bases, J by 4 bases; bases unmatched to a gene: 7. The CDR3 sequence holds 16 residues, the cysteine and phenylalanine included. The kept DNA is CDR3 alone, 48 bases in frame from the first base. CDR1 and CDR2 are read off the germline V gene (reference sequence) as LNHDA and SQIVND.